The clone carrying this T cell receptor beta chain occurred a few times. Its specificity is not known. The sample comes from a study of vaccination and CD4 T cells after COVID-19. This CDR3 comprises 16 residues. Germline CDR1 is SEHNR and CDR2 is FQNEAQ (reference sequence). The ends were cut back, 6 bases at V and 5 bases at J, with 21 bases in the middle. The treatment here: roughly 10-day PBMC culture with coronavirus spike peptide pools or control peptides (ViraFEST assay). The study sequenced cultured CD4+ T cell DNA using the Oncomine TCR Beta short-read assay. TCRdb recomputed calls from the PCR reads with MiXCR, one row per CDR3 protein. The sample has more than 10,000 distinct CDR3 sequences, around 49% seen once; the top ten hold approximately 15%.

Sequencing input: CD4+ T cells from blood, cultured in vitro. This chain joins TRBV7-9 and TRBJ2-3; maybe TRBD1 (6 bases). The TCR originated in a human donor who had recovered from COVID-19. CDR3: CASRPDRFVRGDTQYF. The CDR3 DNA follows: TGTGCCAGCAGACCCGACAGGTTCGTGCGTGGAGATACGCAGTATTTT.